One T cell receptor beta chain is described in this entry. Produced via immunoSEQ multiplex PCR; TCRdb's table is partial and in-frame only. The data hold more than 70,000 clones, with 80% to 90% observed a single time. The record originates from a study of T cells after somatic rescue of genetic block. Trimming removed 5 bases at V and 11 bases at J, with 10 bases between. CDR1 is MDHEN and CDR2 is SYDVKM in the germline V gene. The length of the CDR3 is 11 residues. The sample consisted of peripheral blood mononuclear cells (PBMCs). The receptor's source is a woman aged 18-30 years. This chain connects TRBV28 to TRBJ1-5; D gene ambiguous. DNA for the CDR3: TGTGCCAGCAGTCCCTCTCGGGCCCAGCATTTT. Translated, it gives CASSPSRAQHF.